This T cell receptor (beta chain) came from a study of CD8 T cells in ankylosing spondylitis. Notes on the study in general: A CD8+ phenotype characterized the disease-linked clones, which were relatively rare in peripheral blood. Blood from ankylosing spondylitis patients appeared to carry a characteristic roughly 8-variant TCR beta motif.

This clonotype turned up a few times. Antigen: not known. Generation of TCR beta libraries employed quantitative 5'-RACE incorporating molecular barcodes. TCRdb re-called the 5' RACE reads through MiXCR, storing one row per CDR3 protein. The sample has around 220,000 distinct CDR3 sequences; around 18% are singletons. Germline CDR1 MNHEY, CDR2 SVGEGT. This CDR3 has 12 amino acids. V was trimmed by 0 bases and J by 15 bases, leaving 12 bases between them. The source is a male donor with ankylosing spondylitis. The chain employs TRBV6-2 or TRBV6-3 and TRBJ2-4; possibly TRBD1 or TRBD2 for D (5 bases each). The material sequenced was blood, either unsorted or a sorted T cell fraction (not recorded which). The CDR3 is CASSYSLGDLYF. The CDR3 nucleotides are TGTGCCAGCAGTTACTCCCTGGGGGATCTGTACTTC.